This T cell receptor (beta chain) emerged from a study of shared clonotypes between healthy human individuals. Findings and caveats of the study: Sharing across a handful of donors was seen in 4% to 6.5% of naive CD4 clonotypes.

As for this clone: The antigen is unknown.

Per the study methods: There were no quality scores in the junction-only immunoSEQ sequences, so filtering differed. The method was immunoSEQ multiplex PCR; TCRdb's version includes in-frame clones alone and lacks a portion of them. V and J calls and clone size are as listed in that table; D and trimming were resolved from the DNA. The table has about 1 million clones, about 75% seen once; the top ten hold roughly 1.5%. Investigators divided CD4+ cells into CD45RA+ naive and CD45RA-negative memory subsets. The CDR3 consists of 13 residues. Trimming stripped 5 bases from V and 0 bases from J, with 8 bases between. CDR1 is SQVTM and CDR2 is ANQGSEA in the germline V gene.

The receptor was isolated from a man younger than 35 in good health. Sequencing used memory CD4+ T cells sorted from blood. Subset indicated: CD45RA-negative fraction. The chain has TRBV29-1 and TRBJ2-4; TRBD1 might be the D (5 bases). The CDR3: CSVLDTAKNIQYF. The CDR3 coding sequence is TGCAGCGTTTTGGACACAGCCAAAAACATTCAGTACTTC.